Shown below are 29 T cell receptor beta chains from a single sample sequenced in a study of T-cell memory formation after mild COVID-19. TCRdb analysed the 5' RACE reads with MiXCR anew, one entry per CDR3 protein. The sample shows some 64,000 distinct CDR3 sequences, approximately 9% of them seen only once. Sequencing input: PBMCs or a T cell subset sorted from them (not recorded which). Receptors originate from a man aged 18 to 35 who had mild COVID-19 (a few samples of this study predate the infection). Cell type and time point are not known.

The chain links TRBV4-1 to TRBJ2-6; D remains ambiguous. Trimming took off 0 bases at V and 2 bases at J, with 2 bases between the two ends. Germline CDR1 MGHRA, CDR2 YSYEKL. This CDR3 has 14 amino acids. The CDR3 loop reads CASSQDAGANVLTF. The CDR3 DNA is TGCGCCAGCAGCCAAGATGCTGGGGCCAACGTCCTGACTTTC.

This clonotype showed up just a few times. The chain couples TRBV4-3 to TRBJ2-7; the D is unclear. The germline V and J ends were trimmed by 1 base and 0 bases, with 7 bases remaining between them. The CDR3 is 14 amino acids. Germline-derived CDR1 and CDR2 are LGHNA and YSLEER. Here the CDR3 reads CASSQVRVSYEQYF. The CDR3 DNA reads TGCGCCAGCAGCCAAGTCCGAGTCTCCTACGAGCAGTACTTC.

In the case of this clonotype: A clone one base away is much larger, so this may be a read error. The chain links TRBV5-1 to TRBJ2-5, with D tentatively TRBD2 (7 bases). The germline CDR1 and CDR2 sequences are SGHRS and YFSETQ. V was cut by 6 bases and J by 5 bases, with 20 bases left in between. The CDR3 has 15 residues. CDR3 in amino acids: CASNHGRGGAETQYF. As DNA, the CDR3 is TGCGCCAGCAACCATGGGAGGGGGGGGGCCGAGACCCAGTACTTC. The whole variable domain, remainder taken from reference TRBV5-1 and TRBJ2-5, is KAGVTQTPRYLIKTRGQQVTLSCSPISGHRSVSWYQQTPGQGLQFLFEYFSETQRNKGNFPGRFSGRQFSNSRSEMNVSTLELGDSALYLCASNHGRGGAETQYFGPGTRLLVL.

Ten or more counts support this clonotype. The V call is TRBV4-1, the J call TRBJ2-4; TRBD2 agrees at 7 bases. The CDR3 is 20 residues long. Germline values: CDR1 MGHRA, CDR2 YSYEKL. Trimming at V came to 2 bases and at J to 0 bases, leaving 16 bases not matched to a gene. As DNA, the CDR3 is TGCGCCAGCAGCCAAACCAGGGCTACTAGCGTTCCAATAGCCAAAAACATTCAGTACTTC. This codes for CASSQTRATSVPIAKNIQYF.

This clonotype was detected ten times or more. This rearrangement joins TRBV20-1 to TRBJ1-5; 8 bases agree with TRBD1. With V trimmed by 7 bases and J by 5 bases, 4 bases remained unmatched. CDR3 length equals 12 residues. From germline, CDR1 is DFQATT and CDR2 SNEGSKA (reference sequence). The CDR3 DNA is TGCAGTGTTACAGGGGGGGATCAGCCCCAGCATTTT. Encoded protein: CSVTGGDQPQHF.

This clonotype showed up just a few times. V is TRBV29-1 and J is TRBJ1-5, with unresolved D. Deletions cut 7 bases from V and 2 bases from J, with 12 bases between. The CDR3 loop spans 13 amino acids. Germline V gene sequence: CDR1 SQVTM, CDR2 ANQGSEA. CDR3 loop: CSAGPGGNQPQHF. The CDR3 coding sequence is TGCAGCGCCGGACCGGGTGGCAATCAGCCCCAGCATTTT.

This clonotype has just a few counts. The V call is TRBV5-1, the J call TRBJ2-5; 8 nucleotides match TRBD1. Germline V gene lookup returns CDR1 SGHRS and CDR2 YFSETQ. The trim removed 5 bases at V and 4 bases at J, leaving 13 bases unmatched. The CDR3 spans 16 residues. The chain's CDR3 is CASRVPLGQGGETQYF. As DNA, the CDR3 is TGCGCCAGCAGGGTCCCACTCGGACAGGGAGGAGAGACCCAGTACTTC.

This clonotype was seen at least ten times. V usage is TRBV5-1 and J usage is TRBJ2-7; TRBD1 matches at 7 bases. The CDR3 has 15 residues. Trimming at V came to 4 bases and at J to 0 bases, leaving 7 bases not matched to a gene. CDR1 SGHRS and CDR2 YFSETQ come from the germline V gene. The CDR3 loop reads CASSAGTASSYEQYF. The CDR3 bases are TGCGCCAGCAGCGCCGGGACAGCGAGCTCCTACGAGCAGTACTTC.

J is TRBJ2-5 and V is TRBV30, with TRBD2 matching over 11 bases. The germline V gene encodes CDR1 GTSNPN and CDR2 SVGIG (reference sequence). The CDR3 totals 14 residues. V trimming: 5 bases; J trimming: 3 bases; junction bases outside the gene matches: 5. Written as DNA, the CDR3 is TGTGCCTGGGGTAGCGGGGGGGCGGAAGAGACCCAGTACTTC. Its translation: CAWGSGGAEETQYF.

V and J are TRBV7-9 and TRBJ1-6; D unresolved. The CDR3 consists of 14 residues. Germline loops: CDR1 SEHNR, CDR2 FQNEAQ (reference sequence). The V end was cut by 2 bases, the J end by 7 bases, with 9 bases between. This CDR3 reads CASSLLGNNSPLHF. In nucleotides, the CDR3 is TGTGCCAGCAGCTTACTGGGAAACAATTCACCCCTCCACTTT. Full variable domain (outside the CDR3, taken from reference TRBV7-9 and TRBJ1-6): DTGVSQNPRHKITKRGQNVTFRCDPISEHNRLYWYRQTLGQGPEFLTYFQNEAQLEKSRLLSDRFSAERPKGSFSTLEIQRTEQGDSAMYLCASSLLGNNSPLHFGNGTRLTVT.

The chain joins TRBV28 to TRBJ2-7, with 8 bases aligning to TRBD2. From germline, CDR1 is MDHEN and CDR2 SYDVKM. The junction had 9 bases not matched to a gene; V was cut back by 7 bases and J by 1 base. The CDR3 loop spans 15 amino acids. The CDR3 here is CASNRPGLGSYEQYV. In nucleotides, the CDR3 is TGTGCCAGCAACAGACCGGGACTAGGGTCCTACGAGCAGTACGTC.

This clonotype was observed at least ten times. V usage is TRBV4-2 and J usage is TRBJ2-1; 9 bases agree with TRBD1. J was trimmed by 3 bases and V by 4 bases; bases with no gene match: 4. The length of the CDR3 is 15 residues. CDR1 and CDR2 (germline): LGHNA, YNFKEQ. The CDR3 is CASSLMGQGYNEQFF. CDR3 nucleotide sequence: TGTGCCAGCAGCCTGATGGGACAGGGCTACAATGAGCAGTTCTTC.

This clonotype was observed a few times. The chain links TRBV3-1 to TRBJ2-5; D possibly corresponds to TRBD1 (6 bases). Trimming left V 0 bases short and J 9 bases short, with 14 bases between. Germline V gene data show CDR1 as LGHDT and CDR2 as YNNKEL (reference sequence). The CDR3 spans 14 residues. In DNA form, the CDR3 reads TGTGCCAGCAGCCAAGATCCAGGGGCAAGAGCCCAGTACTTC. The encoded protein is CASSQDPGARAQYF.

There are a few counts of this clonotype. The rearrangement uses TRBV29-1 and TRBJ1-4; no definite D call. Germline-derived CDR1 and CDR2 are SQVTM and ANQGSEA. The CDR3 extends over 14 amino acids. The V end lost 7 bases, the J end lost 4 bases, and 16 bases lay between the germline ends. CDR3 DNA sequence: TGCAGCGCAAATGTCGGCGGCCGTAATGAAAAACTGTTTTTT. It specifies CSANVGGRNEKLFF.

This clonotype has only a few counts. The CDR3 region is CASSLDRGRSGELFF. CDR3 coding DNA: TGCGCCAGCAGCTTGGACAGGGGGCGATCCGGGGAGCTGTTTTTT. The chain carries TRBV5-1 and TRBJ2-2; 9 bases are a match to TRBD1. Germline values: CDR1 SGHRS, CDR2 YFSETQ. The junction had 3 bases not matched to a gene; V was cut back by 0 bases and J by 6 bases. There are 15 residues in the CDR3. The variable domain in full, with the rest retrieved from reference TRBV5-1 and TRBJ2-2, is KAGVTQTPRYLIKTRGQQVTLSCSPISGHRSVSWYQQTPGQGLQFLFEYFSETQRNKGNFPGRFSGRQFSNSRSEMNVSTLELGDSALYLCASSLDRGRSGELFFGEGSRLTVL.

This clonotype was picked up a small number of times. The chain couples TRBV4-3 to TRBJ1-1; unclear D gene. V lost 0 bases, J lost 0 bases, and 17 bases lay in between. The CDR3 extends over 18 amino acids. Germline V lookup: CDR1 LGHNA, CDR2 YSLEER. CDR3 region: CASSQDLLRPRMNTEAFF. CDR3 bases: TGCGCCAGCAGCCAAGATCTCCTGAGACCCAGGATGAACACTGAAGCTTTCTTT.

This clonotype was seen only a few times. V and J are TRBV12-3 or TRBV12-4 and TRBJ2-1; D remains ambiguous. With 5 bases removed from V and 4 bases from J, the gap between germline ends came to 15 bases. This CDR3 comprises 15 residues. In DNA form, the CDR3 reads TGTGCCAGCAGTGCTCCGGGCCCCTTTTACAATGAGCAGTTCTTC. This sequence encodes CASSAPGPFYNEQFF.

This clonotype has only a few counts. This chain joins TRBV12-3 or TRBV12-4 and TRBJ1-2; D is uncertain. Trimming pared 0 bases from V and 5 bases from J, leaving 10 bases between. The CDR3 contains 14 residues. In DNA, the CDR3 is TGTGCCAGCAGTTTAGCTCCAGAAGATTATGGCTACACCTTC. Its protein product is CASSLAPEDYGYTF.

This clonotype was seen a few times. The V and J genes are TRBV7-9 and TRBJ2-6; D call uncertain. Trimming shortened V by 1 base and J by 0 bases, and 7 bases separated the two germline ends. This CDR3 spans 16 amino acids. CDR1 is SEHNR and CDR2 is FQNEAQ in the germline V gene (reference sequence). The DNA for the CDR3 is TGTGCCAGCAGCTTAGAGGCCTCCTCTGGGGCCAACGTCCTGACTTTC. This codes for CASSLEASSGANVLTF. Supplemented by reference TRBV7-9 and TRBJ2-6, the full variable domain reads DTGVSQNPRHKITKRGQNVTFRCDPISEHNRLYWYRQTLGQGPEFLTYFQNEAQLEKSRLLSDRFSAERPKGSFSTLEIQRTEQGDSAMYLCASSLEASSGANVLTFGAGSRLTVL.

This sequence joins TRBV28 and TRBJ2-7; possible D gene TRBD1, 5 bases. V was clipped by 5 bases and J by 5 bases, with 19 bases between them. CDR1 is MDHEN and CDR2 is SYDVKM in the germline V gene. The CDR3 runs 15 residues. CDR3 sequence: CASSLGAAGIDEQYF. In nucleotides, the CDR3 is TGTGCCAGCAGTCTTGGGGCGGCAGGGATCGACGAGCAGTACTTC.

This chain uses TRBV4-2 with TRBJ2-3; D possibly uses TRBD1 or TRBD2 (5 bases each). Trimming removed 0 bases at V and 2 bases at J, with 12 bases between. The CDR3 loop spans 16 amino acids. The germline CDR1 and CDR2 sequences are LGHNA and YNFKEQ. CDR3 nucleotide sequence: TGTGCCAGCAGCCAAGATCAGGTGGGGACCACAGATACGCAGTATTTT. Translation: CASSQDQVGTTDTQYF.

This clonotype came up many times. The CDR3 here is CSARDDLEGKGYEQYF. DNA of the CDR3: TGCAGTGCTAGAGATGATTTGGAAGGGAAGGGCTACGAGCAGTACTTC. The chain combines TRBV20-1 with TRBJ2-7; D not certain. The CDR3 spans 16 residues. The ends were cut back, 0 bases at V and 3 bases at J, with 18 bases in the middle. In germline, CDR1 is DFQATT, CDR2 SNEGSKA (reference sequence).

This clonotype has only a few counts. V and J are TRBV19 and TRBJ2-1; TRBD1 is a possible D gene (5 bases). The V gene's germline CDR1 is LNHDA and CDR2 SQIVND (reference sequence). The CDR3 covers 14 residues. The V end lost 7 bases, the J end lost 7 bases, and 17 bases lay between the germline ends. The DNA of the CDR3 is TGTGCCAGTACCCGAGACAGCGTGTATAATGAGCAGTTCTTC. Protein: CASTRDSVYNEQFF.

This clonotype was counted many times. The V gene is TRBV5-1, the J gene TRBJ2-1; D tentatively fits TRBD1 or TRBD2 (5 bases each). Per germline, CDR1 SGHRS and CDR2 YFSETQ. Between the trimmed V and J ends, which lost 3 bases and 6 bases, there was a span of 19 bases. This CDR3 comprises 16 residues. CDR3 DNA: TGCGCCAGCAGCTCCTACGGGACGGAGAGTGGCAATGAGCAGTTCTTC. Residues: CASSSYGTESGNEQFF.

This clonotype showed up many times. The chain is built from TRBV5-1 and TRBJ2-1; 8 positions agree with TRBD2. This CDR3 has 16 residues. V lost 5 bases, J lost 4 bases, and 11 bases stayed unmatched. CDR1 is SGHRS, CDR2 YFSETQ, per germline. The CDR3 spells CASSLPLAGIYNEQFF. Here the CDR3 DNA reads TGCGCCAGCAGTTTACCCCTAGCGGGCATATACAATGAGCAGTTCTTC.

This clonotype was found a few times. The V and J genes are TRBV28 and TRBJ2-2; 9 nucleotides line up with TRBD2. The germline CDR1 and CDR2 sequences are MDHEN and SYDVKM. V was pared by 7 bases and J by 1 base, with 4 bases of the junction left unmatched. This CDR3 has 15 residues. The CDR3 sequence: CASTGAGGNTGELFF. The CDR3, as DNA: TGTGCCAGCACTGGAGCGGGGGGGAACACCGGGGAGCTGTTTTTT.

The V call is TRBV6-6, the J call TRBJ2-5; no definite D call. V lost 1 base, J lost 4 bases, and 7 bases lay in between. CDR1 and CDR2 (germline): MNHNY, SVGAGI (reference sequence). The CDR3 contains 13 residues. This CDR3 is CASSYWIVETQYF. CDR3 DNA sequence: TGTGCCAGCAGTTACTGGATCGTAGAGACCCAGTACTTC.

This clonotype appeared a few times. The gene calls are TRBV4-3 and TRBJ2-1; D gene unclear. CDR3 length: 14 amino acids. Germline lookup yields CDR1 LGHNA and CDR2 YSLEER. V shed 3 bases and J shed 4 bases, with 10 bases lying between them. In DNA form, the CDR3 reads TGCGCCAGCAGCCACCTCGGGCGTTACAATGAGCAGTTCTTC. This gives the protein CASSHLGRYNEQFF.

The chain is built from TRBV27 and TRBJ1-5; 8 bases fit TRBD1. The length of the CDR3 is 18 residues. Trimming cost V 3 bases and J 2 bases; bases outside gene matches: 12. Per germline, CDR1 MNHEY and CDR2 SMNVEV (reference sequence). CDR3 residues: CASSFRDRLGRGNQPQHF. The CDR3 DNA reads TGTGCCAGCAGTTTCAGGGACAGGCTAGGTAGGGGCAATCAGCCCCAGCATTTT.